Detailed here is one T cell receptor (beta chain). The data were taken from a study of blood T cells in healthy people across ages. Together with a sample-barcoded 5' primer, a J-beta primer mix was included in a second PCR lasting roughly 7 to 11 cycles. TCRdb reanalysed the 5' RACE reads using MiXCR and keeps one entry per CDR3 protein. The profile shows over 1,500,000 distinct CDR3 sequences, around 48% of them singletons. PBMCs were isolated at a quantity of at least 6.5 million per sample. The V gene's germline CDR1 is DFQATT and CDR2 SNEGSKA (reference sequence). The CDR3 length is 13 residues. With 8 bases removed from V and 0 bases from J, the gap between germline ends came to 11 bases.

Sequenced material: blood. The rearrangement uses TRBV20-1 and TRBJ2-1; D is unresolved. The sequence came from a woman between 40 and 55 years old in good health. The CDR3 spells CSHSLSSYNEQFF. The CDR3 DNA is TGCAGTCACAGTCTCAGCTCCTACAATGAGCAGTTCTTC.